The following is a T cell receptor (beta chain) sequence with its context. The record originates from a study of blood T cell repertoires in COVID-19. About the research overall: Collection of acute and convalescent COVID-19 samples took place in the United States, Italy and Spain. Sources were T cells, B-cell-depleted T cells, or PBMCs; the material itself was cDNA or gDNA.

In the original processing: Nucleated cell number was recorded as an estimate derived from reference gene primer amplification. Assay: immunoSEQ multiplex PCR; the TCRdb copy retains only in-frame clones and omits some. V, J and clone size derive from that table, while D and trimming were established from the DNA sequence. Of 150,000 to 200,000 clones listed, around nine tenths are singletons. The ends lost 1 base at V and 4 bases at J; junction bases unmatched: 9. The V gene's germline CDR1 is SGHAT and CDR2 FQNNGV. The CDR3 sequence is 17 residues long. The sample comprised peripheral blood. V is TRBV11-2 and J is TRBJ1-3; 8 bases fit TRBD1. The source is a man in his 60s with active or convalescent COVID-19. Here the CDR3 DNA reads TGTGCCAGCAGCTTAGCCTACGGGACAGGAGCAGGAAACACCATATATTTT. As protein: CASSLAYGTGAGNTIYF.